This T cell receptor (beta chain) comes out of a study of T cell changes during pregnancy in multiple sclerosis. The V and J ends lost 4 bases and 1 base, in that order; junction bases with no gene match: 6. CDR1 and CDR2 (germline): SGHRS, YFSETQ. The CDR3 covers 16 residues. The method was immunoSEQ multiplex PCR; TCRdb's version includes in-frame clones alone and lacks a portion of them. This table holds roughly 61,000 clones, around 90% found once. The specimen was peripheral blood, collected in the first trimester of pregnancy. The TCR was taken from a female donor in good health, enrolled as a control in a pregnancy study. The V gene is TRBV5-1, the J gene TRBJ2-2, with 8 positions matching TRBD2. This CDR3 is CASSPGGTLNTGELFF. CDR3 sequence (DNA): TGCGCCAGCAGCCCGGGGGGGACTTTGAACACCGGGGAGCTGTTTTTT.